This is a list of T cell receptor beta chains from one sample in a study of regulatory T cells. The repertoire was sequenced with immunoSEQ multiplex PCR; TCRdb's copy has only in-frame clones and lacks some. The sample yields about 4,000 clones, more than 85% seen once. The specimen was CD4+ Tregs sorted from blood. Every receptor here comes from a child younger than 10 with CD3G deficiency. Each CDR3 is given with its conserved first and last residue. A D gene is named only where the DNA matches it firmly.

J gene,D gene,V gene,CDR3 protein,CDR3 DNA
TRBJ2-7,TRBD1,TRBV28,CASSNGGTGRYEQYF,TGTGCCAGCAGTAACGGAGGGACAGGGCGGTACGAGCAGTACTTC